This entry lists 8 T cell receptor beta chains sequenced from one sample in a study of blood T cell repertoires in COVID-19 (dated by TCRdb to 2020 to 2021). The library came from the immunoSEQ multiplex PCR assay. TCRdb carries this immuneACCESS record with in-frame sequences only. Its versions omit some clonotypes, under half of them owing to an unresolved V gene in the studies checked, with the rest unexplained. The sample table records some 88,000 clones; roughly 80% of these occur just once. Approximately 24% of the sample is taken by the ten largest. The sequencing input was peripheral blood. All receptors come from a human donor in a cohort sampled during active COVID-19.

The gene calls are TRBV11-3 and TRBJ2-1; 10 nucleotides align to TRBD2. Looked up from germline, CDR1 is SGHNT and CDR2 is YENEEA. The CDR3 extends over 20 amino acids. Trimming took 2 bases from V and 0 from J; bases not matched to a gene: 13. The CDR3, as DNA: TGTGCCAGCAGCTTAAGGGGGGGAGCGGGAGGGCCAAGCTCCTACAATGAGCAGTTCTTC. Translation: CASSLRGGAGGPSSYNEQFF.

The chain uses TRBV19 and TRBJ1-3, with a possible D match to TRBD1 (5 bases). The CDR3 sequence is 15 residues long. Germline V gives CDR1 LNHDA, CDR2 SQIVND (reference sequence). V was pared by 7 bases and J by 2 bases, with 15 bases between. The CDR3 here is CASTPWDFAGNTIYF. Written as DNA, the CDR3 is TGTGCCAGTACCCCCTGGGACTTCGCTGGAAACACCATATATTTT.

DNA for the CDR3: TGTGCCAGCAGCCTAACAGGGGCCGGTATTGGAACTGAAGCTTTCTTT. This encodes CASSLTGAGIGTEAFF. The chain recombines TRBV25-1 with TRBJ1-1; 7 bases are shared with TRBD1. Germline CDR1 and CDR2: MGHDK and SYGVNS. This CDR3 has 16 residues. With 6 bases clipped from V and 5 bases from J, the junction kept 15 bases outside the gene matches.

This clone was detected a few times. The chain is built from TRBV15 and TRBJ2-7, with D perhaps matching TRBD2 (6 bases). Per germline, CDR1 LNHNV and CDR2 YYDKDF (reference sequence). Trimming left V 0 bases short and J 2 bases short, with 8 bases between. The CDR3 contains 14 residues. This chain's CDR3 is CATSRDPGAYEQYF. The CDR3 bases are TGTGCCACCAGCAGAGATCCGGGAGCCTACGAGCAGTACTTC.

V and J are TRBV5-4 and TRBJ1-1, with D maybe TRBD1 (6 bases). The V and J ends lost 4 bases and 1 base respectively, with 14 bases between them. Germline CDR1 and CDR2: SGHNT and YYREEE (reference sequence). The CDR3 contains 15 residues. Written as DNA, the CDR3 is TGTGCCAGCAGCCTCCCGACAGGCCAGAACACTGAAGCTTTCTTT. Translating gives CASSLPTGQNTEAFF.

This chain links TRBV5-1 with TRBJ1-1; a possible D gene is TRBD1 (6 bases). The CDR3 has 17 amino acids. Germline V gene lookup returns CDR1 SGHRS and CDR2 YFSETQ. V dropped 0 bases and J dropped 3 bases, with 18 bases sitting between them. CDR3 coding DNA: TGCGCCAGCAGCTTGGCCTCGGGGGGCGCGGAGGACACTGAAGCTTTCTTT. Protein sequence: CASSLASGGAEDTEAFF.

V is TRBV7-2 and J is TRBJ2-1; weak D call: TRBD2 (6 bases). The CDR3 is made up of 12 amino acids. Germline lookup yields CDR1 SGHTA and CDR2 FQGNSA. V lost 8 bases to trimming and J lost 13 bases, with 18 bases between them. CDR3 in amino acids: CASSLVLTSQFF. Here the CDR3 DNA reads TGTGCCAGCTCCCTAGTCCTGACTAGTCAGTTCTTC.

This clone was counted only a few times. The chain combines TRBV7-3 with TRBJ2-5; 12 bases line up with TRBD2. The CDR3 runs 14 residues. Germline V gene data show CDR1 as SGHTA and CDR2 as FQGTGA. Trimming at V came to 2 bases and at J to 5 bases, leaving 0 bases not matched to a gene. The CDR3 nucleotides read TGTGCCAGCAGCTTAGGGACTAGCGGGGAGACCCAGTACTTC. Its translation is CASSLGTSGETQYF.